This entry is about one T cell receptor beta chain. Its specificity is unknown. With each sample, at least 5.5 micrograms of total RNA were extracted. The data are from a study of blood T cells in healthy people across ages. Study at large: Per every two T cells, about one barcoded beta molecule was captured by template switching.

Through a sample-barcoded 5' primer and a J-beta primer mix, a second PCR was run for roughly 7 to 12 cycles. Every cDNA was tagged by a template-switch adaptor with 12 random nucleotides. One entry per CDR3 protein results from TCRdb running MiXCR on the 5' RACE reads. The table has 550,000 to 800,000 distinct CDR3 sequences, about 32% seen once. The CDR3 consists of 15 residues. The ends lost 2 bases at V and 13 bases at J; junction bases unmatched: 14. Looked up from germline, CDR1 is DFQATT and CDR2 is SNEGSKA (reference sequence). Study conclusions and caveats: The CMV status of each donor remained undetermined, and this could have confounded shifts in expanded clonotypes.

The clonotype originates from a woman older than 75 in good health. The chain combines TRBV20-1 with TRBJ2-1; 10 bases align to TRBD2. Sequencing was done on a sample of blood. The CDR3 bases are TGCAGTGCTAGAAACAGCGGGGGGGCCTCGGAGACCCAGTTCTTC. Translation gives CSARNSGGASETQFF.